This is a list of T cell receptor beta chains from one sample in a study of T cell changes during pregnancy in multiple sclerosis. The table came from immunoSEQ multiplex PCR; TCRdb's copy has only in-frame clones and leaves some out. The sample yields 75,000 to 100,000 clones, about nine tenths seen once. Source: peripheral blood, taken in the second trimester of pregnancy. All receptors derive from a female donor in good health, enrolled as a control in a pregnancy study. The CDR3 runs from the conserved cysteine through the conserved F or W. A D gene is named only where the DNA matches it firmly. Expanded clones get a size class; other rows say once, few or many, or leave the size out.

DNA: TGTGCCAGCAGAACTCCGACAGGGGGTAACTATGGCTACACCTTC
CDR3: CASRTPTGGNYGYTF
size: -
D: TRBD1
J: TRBJ1-2
V: TRBV27

DNA: TGTGCCAGCAGCTTAAGCGCGGGGGGCCAACTTTTGGCCGAGCAGTACTTC
CDR3: CASSLSAGGQLLAEQYF
size: few
D: TRBD2
J: TRBJ2-7
V: TRBV7-6

DNA: TGCGCCAGCAGCCTGGGGGCAGGGGGAACGGGCGGCTACACCTTC
CDR3: CASSLGAGGTGGYTF
size: -
D: TRBD1
J: TRBJ1-2
V: TRBV4-1

DNA: TGTGCCAGCTCACCACGGGCAGGGGGCCTCTACGAGCAGTACTTC
CDR3: CASSPRAGGLYEQYF
size: once
D: TRBD1
J: TRBJ2-7
V: TRBV18

DNA: TGTGCCAGCAGTTATGGGACAGGGAATGAAAAACTGTTTTTT
CDR3: CASSYGTGNEKLFF
size: once
D: TRBD1
J: TRBJ1-4
V: TRBV6-6

DNA: TGTGCCAGCAGCTGGGGGGACAGGGGCACTTCCTACGAGCAGTACTTC
CDR3: CASSWGDRGTSYEQYF
size: -
D: TRBD1
J: TRBJ2-7
V: TRBV7-2

DNA: TGTGCCTGGGCGGCAGGGGGCGTAGGCTACACCTTC
CDR3: CAWAAGGVGYTF
size: -
D: TRBD1
J: TRBJ1-2
V: TRBV30

DNA: TGTGCCAGCAGCCCGACACCATACAATGAGCAGTTCTTC
CDR3: CASSPTPYNEQFF
size: -
D: -
J: TRBJ2-1
V: TRBV6-6

DNA: TGTGCCAGCAGCTTAGGGGGCAACACTGAAGCTTTCTTT
CDR3: CASSLGGNTEAFF
size: -
D: -
J: TRBJ1-1
V: TRBV11-2

DNA: TGCGCCAGCAGCCCTCACCCCTCGGGACTAGCGGGGGGTGGTGAGCAGTTCTTC
CDR3: CASSPHPSGLAGGGEQFF
size: -
D: TRBD2
J: TRBJ2-1
V: TRBV5-1

DNA: TGTGCCAGCAGCCAAGATTTAATCACGACTAGACTATCCCGCACAGATACGCAGTATTTT
CDR3: CASSQDLITTRLSRTDTQYF
size: once
D: -
J: TRBJ2-3
V: TRBV4-2

DNA: TGCAGCGTTGCTCCAGGCGATAATTCACCCCTCCACTTT
CDR3: CSVAPGDNSPLHF
size: few
D: -
J: TRBJ1-6
V: TRBV29-1

DNA: TGCGCCAGCAGCCGGGACAGGGGGATGGTGGAGACCCAGTACTTC
CDR3: CASSRDRGMVETQYF
size: -
D: TRBD1
J: TRBJ2-5
V: TRBV5-1

DNA: TGTGCCAGCAGCCCTGCCTTGGGGGGTAGCAATCAGCCCCAGCATTTT
CDR3: CASSPALGGSNQPQHF
size: -
D: -
J: TRBJ1-5
V: TRBV7-2

DNA: TGTGCCAGCAGCCAAGACCCAGGACTGCCGTATGGCTACACCTTC
CDR3: CASSQDPGLPYGYTF
size: -
D: -
J: TRBJ1-2
V: TRBV4-2

DNA: TGTGCCAGCTCACCGCTGGACAGTAACAATGAGCAGTTCTTC
CDR3: CASSPLDSNNEQFF
size: -
D: -
J: TRBJ2-1
V: TRBV18

DNA: TGTGCCAGCACCCCCCCCACCGGGACAGGGACCTACGAGCAGTACTTC
CDR3: CASTPPTGTGTYEQYF
size: -
D: TRBD1
J: TRBJ2-7
V: TRBV28

DNA: TGTGCCAGTAGTATAAGGGCAGGGCGGCGCAATCAGCCCCAGCATTTT
CDR3: CASSIRAGRRNQPQHF
size: -
D: -
J: TRBJ1-5
V: TRBV19

DNA: TGTGCCAGCAGCCCCCGACAGGCTGGCTATGGCTACACCTTC
CDR3: CASSPRQAGYGYTF
size: -
D: -
J: TRBJ1-2
V: TRBV7-2

DNA: TGTGCCAGCAGTTCGAGAGACAAGGGGAATCAGCCCCAGCATTTT
CDR3: CASSSRDKGNQPQHF
size: -
D: -
J: TRBJ1-5
V: TRBV6-6

DNA: TGTGCCAGTAGTGGGATTAACAGGTTTAATGACACTGAAGCTTTCTTT
CDR3: CASSGINRFNDTEAFF
size: -
D: -
J: TRBJ1-1
V: TRBV19

DNA: TGTGCCAGCAGTTCCACTGCTAGCGGGGGGGACGAGCAGTACTTC
CDR3: CASSSTASGGDEQYF
size: once
D: TRBD2
J: TRBJ2-7
V: TRBV28

DNA: TGTGCCAGCAGCCTCCCGAACAGCGGTATTGGGGGCTACACCTTC
CDR3: CASSLPNSGIGGYTF
size: -
D: -
J: TRBJ1-2
V: TRBV14

DNA: TGCGCCAGCAGCTTTGGGGACAGGGGCTACGAGCAGTACTTC
CDR3: CASSFGDRGYEQYF
size: -
D: TRBD1
J: TRBJ2-7
V: TRBV5-1

DNA: TGTGCCAGCAGTTCTCCCAGCAGCGGGAGCGGGGAGACCCAGTACTTC
CDR3: CASSSPSSGSGETQYF
size: -
D: TRBD2
J: TRBJ2-5
V: TRBV28

DNA: TGTGCCAGCAGTCGGGGGAACACCGGGGAGCTGTTTTTT
CDR3: CASSRGNTGELFF
size: -
D: -
J: TRBJ2-2
V: TRBV6-4

DNA: TGTGCCAGCAGCTTATCCAGCTCCTACGAGCAGTACTTC
CDR3: CASSLSSSYEQYF
size: -
D: -
J: TRBJ2-7
V: TRBV11-2

DNA: TGTGCCAGCAGCCGACAGAACAATCAGCCCCAGCATTTT
CDR3: CASSRQNNQPQHF
size: few
D: -
J: TRBJ1-5
V: TRBV2

DNA: TGTGCCAGCAGTAATTTCGTGGGGAGAGAGAGAAGCTCCTACGAGCAGTACTTC
CDR3: CASSNFVGRERSSYEQYF
size: -
D: -
J: TRBJ2-7
V: TRBV28

DNA: TGTGCCAGCAGTGACTCGGGACAGGGACAAGAGACCCAGTACTTC
CDR3: CASSDSGQGQETQYF
size: -
D: TRBD1
J: TRBJ2-5
V: TRBV6-4

DNA: TGTGCCATCAGTGCCTCTGGACACTCTAACTATGGCTACACCTTC
CDR3: CAISASGHSNYGYTF
size: -
D: -
J: TRBJ1-2
V: TRBV10-3

DNA: TGTGCCAGCAGCCAACGGACAGGGGCTGCTATCTACAATGAGCAGTTCTTC
CDR3: CASSQRTGAAIYNEQFF
size: -
D: TRBD1
J: TRBJ2-1
V: TRBV14

DNA: TGTGCCAGCCGCGGACAGAGCTATGGCTACACCTTC
CDR3: CASRGQSYGYTF
size: -
D: -
J: TRBJ1-2
V: TRBV27

DNA: TGTGCCAGCAGTCCCTTATTAGGACTAGCGGGAGCGTCGGACAATGAGCAGTTCTTC
CDR3: CASSPLLGLAGASDNEQFF
size: once
D: TRBD2
J: TRBJ2-1
V: TRBV28

DNA: TGCAGCGTGGTGGAGGTTAACTACGAGCAGTACTTC
CDR3: CSVVEVNYEQYF
size: -
D: -
J: TRBJ2-7
V: TRBV29-1

DNA: TGTGCCAGCAGCCCAAGGACTAGCGGGAGCTCCTACGAGCAGTACTTC
CDR3: CASSPRTSGSSYEQYF
size: -
D: TRBD2
J: TRBJ2-7
V: TRBV7-2

DNA: TGTGCCAGCAGCAGACTACTAAACTACAATGAGCAGTTCTTC
CDR3: CASSRLLNYNEQFF
size: few
D: -
J: TRBJ2-1
V: TRBV9

DNA: TGTGCCAGCAGCTCAGCGGACTTAGTTAGTACCAACGAGCAGTACTTC
CDR3: CASSSADLVSTNEQYF
size: once
D: -
J: TRBJ2-7
V: TRBV7-9

DNA: TGTGCCAGCCTCCCCTTCGGGACAGCCTACGAGCAGTACTTC
CDR3: CASLPFGTAYEQYF
size: -
D: TRBD1
J: TRBJ2-7
V: TRBV28

DNA: TGTGCCAGCAGCTTAGATCGGGCGGGGGGGAAACTGTTTTTT
CDR3: CASSLDRAGGKLFF
size: -
D: -
J: TRBJ1-4
V: TRBV11-2

DNA: TGTGCCAGCAGTTCCCGGGACAGATTAAGATTCTTGGACTTC
CDR3: CASSSRDRLRFLDF
size: -
D: TRBD1
J: TRBJ2-5
V: TRBV27

DNA: TGTGCCAGCTCACCAAATAATGGGTTGACAGGGAACAATGAGCAGTTCTTC
CDR3: CASSPNNGLTGNNEQFF
size: -
D: TRBD1
J: TRBJ2-1
V: TRBV18

DNA: TGTGCCAGCAGTTTATTTGGACAGGGAAGCGTCGGGCAGTACTTC
CDR3: CASSLFGQGSVGQYF
size: -
D: TRBD1
J: TRBJ2-7
V: TRBV27

DNA: TGTGCCAGCTCACCAAGCGAGACAGGGGGTTTATACGAGCAGTACTTC
CDR3: CASSPSETGGLYEQYF
size: -
D: TRBD1
J: TRBJ2-7
V: TRBV18

DNA: TGTGCCAGCAGCTTATTTGCGGAGAACACTGAAGCTTTCTTT
CDR3: CASSLFAENTEAFF
size: -
D: -
J: TRBJ1-1
V: TRBV7-2

DNA: TGTGCCAGTACGAGGCGGGAGGATAACACCGGGGAGCTGTTTTTT
CDR3: CASTRREDNTGELFF
size: -
D: TRBD2
J: TRBJ2-2
V: TRBV19

DNA: TGTGCCAGCAGCCCCCCGGACAGGAACTATGGCTACACCTTC
CDR3: CASSPPDRNYGYTF
size: -
D: TRBD1
J: TRBJ1-2
V: TRBV7-9

DNA: TGTGCCAGTAGTTTCCGGGACAGGGGAGAGAATCAGCCCCAGCATTTT
CDR3: CASSFRDRGENQPQHF
size: -
D: TRBD1
J: TRBJ1-5
V: TRBV19

DNA: TGTGCCAGCAGCCAAGCCATGTACTGGAGAACCTACAATGAGCAGTTCTTC
CDR3: CASSQAMYWRTYNEQFF
size: -
D: -
J: TRBJ2-1
V: TRBV14

DNA: TGTGCCAGCAGCGAGTCAGGGATGAACACTGAAGCTTTCTTT
CDR3: CASSESGMNTEAFF
size: -
D: -
J: TRBJ1-1
V: TRBV7-8

DNA: TGTGCCAGTAGTATCAAGGGGGAGTCCCCCTATGGCTACACCTTC
CDR3: CASSIKGESPYGYTF
size: once
D: -
J: TRBJ1-2
V: TRBV19

DNA: TGTGCCAGCTCACCAGGGGTTGGAGCGGTTTACTCCTACGAGCAGTACTTC
CDR3: CASSPGVGAVYSYEQYF
size: -
D: -
J: TRBJ2-7
V: TRBV18

DNA: TGTGCCAGCAGTCCCGACAGGGAGAGTCAGCCCCAGCATTTT
CDR3: CASSPDRESQPQHF
size: -
D: TRBD1
J: TRBJ1-5
V: TRBV6-5